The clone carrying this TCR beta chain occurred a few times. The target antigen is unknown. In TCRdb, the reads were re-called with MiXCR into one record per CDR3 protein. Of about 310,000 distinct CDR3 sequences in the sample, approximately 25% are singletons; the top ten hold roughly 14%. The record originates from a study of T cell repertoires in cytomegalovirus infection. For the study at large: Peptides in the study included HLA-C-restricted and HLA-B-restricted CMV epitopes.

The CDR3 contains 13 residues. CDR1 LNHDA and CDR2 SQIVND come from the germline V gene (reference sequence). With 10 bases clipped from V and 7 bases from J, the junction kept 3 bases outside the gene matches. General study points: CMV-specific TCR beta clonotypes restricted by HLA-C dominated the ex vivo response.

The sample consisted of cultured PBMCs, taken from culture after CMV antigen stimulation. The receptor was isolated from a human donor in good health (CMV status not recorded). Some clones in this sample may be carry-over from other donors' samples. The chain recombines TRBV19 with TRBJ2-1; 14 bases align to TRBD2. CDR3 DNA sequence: TGTGCCACGACTAGCGGGAGGGTAAATGAGCAGTTCTTC. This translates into CATTSGRVNEQFF.